A selection of T cell receptor beta chains follows, all from one sample in a study of blood T cell repertoires in COVID-19. Measured with immunoSEQ multiplex PCR; TCRdb has only the in-frame clones, and not every one. The sample shows approximately 270,000 clones, about nine tenths of them seen only once. Sequenced input: peripheral blood. The origin of the receptors is a man aged 50 to 59 with acute or convalescent COVID-19. Each CDR3 is given with its conserved first and last residue. The D gene is left open where the match is weak. The listing skips clone size in some rows; elsewhere it reads once, few, many or a size class.

d_gene: TRBD2; j_gene: TRBJ2-1; v_gene: TRBV12-5; abundance: .; CDR3nt: TGTGCTAGTGGCTCCGGACTAGCAAGGGGCGATGAGCAGTTCTTC; CDR3aa: CASGSGLARGDEQFF
d_gene: TRBD1; j_gene: TRBJ2-7; v_gene: TRBV18; abundance: .; CDR3nt: TGTGCCAGCTCACCAATCCAGGGGGTCGCCTACGAGCAGTACTTC; CDR3aa: CASSPIQGVAYEQYF
d_gene: TRBD2; j_gene: TRBJ2-7; v_gene: TRBV7-8; abundance: .; CDR3nt: TGTGCCAGCACACACCCGGTGGGGGCTAGCGGGGGGTTAAAGCAGTACTTC; CDR3aa: CASTHPVGASGGLKQYF
d_gene: .; j_gene: TRBJ1-5; v_gene: TRBV20-1; abundance: .; CDR3nt: TGCAGTGCTAGTAGGACTACGGGCAATCAGCCCCAGCATTTT; CDR3aa: CSASRTTGNQPQHF
d_gene: .; j_gene: TRBJ1-5; v_gene: TRBV10-3; abundance: .; CDR3nt: TGTGCCATCAGTGAGGGGGCCAATCAGCCCCAGCATTTT; CDR3aa: CAISEGANQPQHF
d_gene: TRBD1; j_gene: TRBJ2-2; v_gene: TRBV5-1; abundance: .; CDR3nt: TGCGCCAGCAGGATCACAGGGGTTAACACCGGGGAGCTGTTTTTT; CDR3aa: CASRITGVNTGELFF
d_gene: .; j_gene: TRBJ1-4; v_gene: TRBV21-1; abundance: .; CDR3nt: TGTGCCAGCAGCACCCAGTCGGGGGGGGGCGAAAGTAAAGAAAAACTGTTTTTT; CDR3aa: CASSTQSGGGESKEKLFF
d_gene: TRBD1; j_gene: TRBJ1-2; v_gene: TRBV6-5; abundance: .; CDR3nt: TGTGCCAGCAGCTATGACAGGGTCGCCTATGGCTACACCTTC; CDR3aa: CASSYDRVAYGYTF
d_gene: .; j_gene: TRBJ1-1; v_gene: TRBV7-9; abundance: .; CDR3nt: TGTGCCAGCAGTTTGGGGGGATCCCCTGAAGCTTTCTTT; CDR3aa: CASSLGGSPEAFF
d_gene: .; j_gene: TRBJ1-2; v_gene: TRBV7-3; abundance: .; CDR3nt: TGTGCCAGCAGCTTAGAGGGTTGGAGCTACACCTTC; CDR3aa: CASSLEGWSYTF
d_gene: .; j_gene: TRBJ1-2; v_gene: TRBV7-2; abundance: .; CDR3nt: TGTGCCAGCAGCTCGTCCTACAGCTATGGCTACACCTTC; CDR3aa: CASSSSYSYGYTF
d_gene: .; j_gene: TRBJ1-2; v_gene: TRBV14; abundance: .; CDR3nt: TGTGCCAGCAGCCAAGTGAGGGCCTGGGGCTACACCTTC; CDR3aa: CASSQVRAWGYTF
d_gene: TRBD1; j_gene: TRBJ1-2; v_gene: TRBV5-1; abundance: .; CDR3nt: TGCGCCAGCAGCTTGCAGGGGACAGGGGACTATGGCTACACCTTC; CDR3aa: CASSLQGTGDYGYTF
d_gene: TRBD1; j_gene: TRBJ1-5; v_gene: TRBV6-1; abundance: .; CDR3nt: TGTGCCAGCAGTGAAGTAGGGGGCGTCAATCAGCCCCAGCATTTT; CDR3aa: CASSEVGGVNQPQHF
d_gene: .; j_gene: TRBJ1-6; v_gene: TRBV15; abundance: .; CDR3nt: TGTGCCACCAGCAGAGGCCAGGGTTCGGCCCTCCACTTT; CDR3aa: CATSRGQGSALHF
d_gene: TRBD1; j_gene: TRBJ1-2; v_gene: TRBV5-5; abundance: .; CDR3nt: TGTGCCAGCAGCCGCCGGGACAGCCGTGGCTACACCTTC; CDR3aa: CASSRRDSRGYTF
d_gene: .; j_gene: TRBJ2-7; v_gene: TRBV9; abundance: .; CDR3nt: TGTGCCAGCAGCGTATCTGTAAAGACAGGCTCCTACGAGCAGTACTTC; CDR3aa: CASSVSVKTGSYEQYF
d_gene: .; j_gene: TRBJ1-2; v_gene: TRBV12-3/TRBV12-4; abundance: .; CDR3nt: TGTGCCAGCAGTTTGGGGGCTTCTTCTGGCTACACCTTC; CDR3aa: CASSLGASSGYTF
d_gene: TRBD1; j_gene: TRBJ1-5; v_gene: TRBV7-9; abundance: .; CDR3nt: TGTGCCAGCAGCTCTGGGACAGGTGGCCAGCCCCAGCATTTT; CDR3aa: CASSSGTGGQPQHF
d_gene: TRBD2; j_gene: TRBJ2-1; v_gene: TRBV10-1; abundance: .; CDR3nt: TGCGCCAGCAGTGGGAAGCGGGGGGTATCCTACAATGAGCAGTTCTTC; CDR3aa: CASSGKRGVSYNEQFF
d_gene: .; j_gene: TRBJ1-4; v_gene: TRBV28; abundance: once; CDR3nt: TGTGCCAGCAGGGGGGACATCACAACTAATGAAAAACTGTTTTTT; CDR3aa: CASRGDITTNEKLFF
d_gene: TRBD1; j_gene: TRBJ1-2; v_gene: TRBV5-1; abundance: .; CDR3nt: TGCGCCAGCAGTACAGGGGGCGCGAATGGCTACACCTTC; CDR3aa: CASSTGGANGYTF
d_gene: TRBD1; j_gene: TRBJ2-2; v_gene: TRBV2; abundance: .; CDR3nt: TGTGCCAGCATGGGGACAGCGAACACCGGGGAGCTGTTTTTT; CDR3aa: CASMGTANTGELFF
d_gene: .; j_gene: TRBJ2-7; v_gene: TRBV5-1; abundance: .; CDR3nt: TGCGCCAGCAGCTTGGACAGCCGCTCCTACGAGCAGTACTTC; CDR3aa: CASSLDSRSYEQYF
d_gene: .; j_gene: TRBJ1-6; v_gene: TRBV6-5; abundance: once; CDR3nt: TGTGCCAGCTTCACGATCCGCGGTTCACCCCTCCACTTT; CDR3aa: CASFTIRGSPLHF
d_gene: TRBD2; j_gene: TRBJ2-4; v_gene: TRBV30; abundance: .; CDR3nt: TGTGCCTGGAGTGTTGGTCTAGCGGGGGGAAGGGTCATTCAGTACTTC; CDR3aa: CAWSVGLAGGRVIQYF
d_gene: TRBD1; j_gene: TRBJ2-7; v_gene: TRBV14; abundance: .; CDR3nt: TGTGCCAGCAGCCACGGACAGGGCTACACCTACGAGCAGTACTTC; CDR3aa: CASSHGQGYTYEQYF
d_gene: .; j_gene: TRBJ1-6; v_gene: TRBV3-1/TRBV3-2; abundance: .; CDR3nt: TGTGCCAGCAGCCCCAGCCGAGGAGCCCCGAGCTCCTATAATTCACCCCTCCACTTT; CDR3aa: CASSPSRGAPSSYNSPLHF
d_gene: .; j_gene: TRBJ2-5; v_gene: TRBV6-5; abundance: .; CDR3nt: TGTGCCAGCAGCAGGGGCCCCTACCAAGAGACCCAGTACTTC; CDR3aa: CASSRGPYQETQYF